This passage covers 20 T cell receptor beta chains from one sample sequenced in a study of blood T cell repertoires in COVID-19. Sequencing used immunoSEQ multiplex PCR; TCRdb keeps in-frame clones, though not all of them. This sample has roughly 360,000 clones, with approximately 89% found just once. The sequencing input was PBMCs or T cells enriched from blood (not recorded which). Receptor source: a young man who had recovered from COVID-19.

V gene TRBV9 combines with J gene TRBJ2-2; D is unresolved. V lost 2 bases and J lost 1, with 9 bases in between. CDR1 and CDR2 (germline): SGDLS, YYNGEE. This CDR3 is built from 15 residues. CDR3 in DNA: TGTGCCAGCAGCGTCCAGTGGCTGAACACCGGGGAGCTGTTTTTT. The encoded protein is CASSVQWLNTGELFF.

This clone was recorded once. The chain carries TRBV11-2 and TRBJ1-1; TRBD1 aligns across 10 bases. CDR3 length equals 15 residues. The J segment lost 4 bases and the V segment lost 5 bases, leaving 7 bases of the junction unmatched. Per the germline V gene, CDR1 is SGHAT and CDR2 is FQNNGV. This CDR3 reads CASSIRQGAITEAFF. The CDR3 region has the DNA TGTGCCAGCAGCATTCGACAGGGGGCGATCACTGAAGCTTTCTTT.

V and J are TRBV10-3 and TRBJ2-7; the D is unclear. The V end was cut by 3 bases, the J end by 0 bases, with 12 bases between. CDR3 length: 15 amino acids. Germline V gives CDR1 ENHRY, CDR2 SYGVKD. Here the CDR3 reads CAISESSRISYEQYF. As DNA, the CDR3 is TGTGCCATCAGTGAATCTTCTAGAATCTCCTACGAGCAGTACTTC.

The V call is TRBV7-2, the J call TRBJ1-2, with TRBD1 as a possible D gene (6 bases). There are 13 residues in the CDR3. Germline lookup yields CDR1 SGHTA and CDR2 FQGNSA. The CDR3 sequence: CADWDNYNYGYTF. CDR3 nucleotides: TGTGCAGACTGGGACAACTATAACTATGGCTACACCTTC.

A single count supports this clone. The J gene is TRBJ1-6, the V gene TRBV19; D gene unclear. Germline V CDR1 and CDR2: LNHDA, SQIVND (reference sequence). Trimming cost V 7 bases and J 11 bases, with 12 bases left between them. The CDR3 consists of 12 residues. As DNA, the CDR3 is TGTGCCAGTATCGGGGATGTTGCACCCCTCCACTTT. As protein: CASIGDVAPLHF.

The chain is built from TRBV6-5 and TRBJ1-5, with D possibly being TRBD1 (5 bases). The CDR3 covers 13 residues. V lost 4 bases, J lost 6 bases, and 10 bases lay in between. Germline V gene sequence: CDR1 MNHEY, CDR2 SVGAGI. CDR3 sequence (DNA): TGTGCCAGCAGTTCGGCCAGGGCTCAGCCCCAGCATTTT. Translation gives CASSSARAQPQHF.

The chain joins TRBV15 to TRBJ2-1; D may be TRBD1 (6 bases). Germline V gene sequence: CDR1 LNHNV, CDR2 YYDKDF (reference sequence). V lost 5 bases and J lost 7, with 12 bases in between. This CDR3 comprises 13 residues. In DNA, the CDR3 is TGTGCCACCAGCGGCCTGGACAGTAATGAGCAGTTCTTC. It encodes CATSGLDSNEQFF.

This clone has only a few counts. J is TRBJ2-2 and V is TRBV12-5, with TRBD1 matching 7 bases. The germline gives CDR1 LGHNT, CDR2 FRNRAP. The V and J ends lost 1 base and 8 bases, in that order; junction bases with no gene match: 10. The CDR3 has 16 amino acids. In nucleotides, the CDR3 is TGTGCTAGTGGTTTGGGCAAAAGACAGGGCACGGGGGAGCTGTTTTTT. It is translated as CASGLGKRQGTGELFF.

Written as DNA, the CDR3 is TGTGCCAGCAGCCCGACAGGGGGCTCAACTAATGAAAAACTGTTTTTT. This gives the protein CASSPTGGSTNEKLFF. This chain links TRBV7-9 with TRBJ1-4, with 10 bases identical to TRBD1. CDR3 length: 16 residues. With 5 bases clipped from V and 0 bases from J, the junction kept 3 bases outside the gene matches. CDR1 and CDR2 (germline): SEHNR, FQNEAQ (reference sequence).

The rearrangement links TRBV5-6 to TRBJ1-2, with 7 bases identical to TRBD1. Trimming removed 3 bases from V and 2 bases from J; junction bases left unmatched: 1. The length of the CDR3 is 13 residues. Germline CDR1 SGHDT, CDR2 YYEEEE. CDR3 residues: CASSWGQNYGYTF. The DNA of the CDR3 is TGTGCCAGCAGCTGGGGACAGAACTATGGCTACACCTTC.

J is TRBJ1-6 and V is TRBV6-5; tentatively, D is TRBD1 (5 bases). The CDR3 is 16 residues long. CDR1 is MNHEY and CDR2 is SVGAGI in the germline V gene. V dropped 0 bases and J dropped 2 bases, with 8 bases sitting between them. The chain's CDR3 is CASSYSGRAYNSPLHF. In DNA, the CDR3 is TGTGCCAGCAGTTACTCCGGCAGGGCCTATAATTCACCCCTCCACTTT.

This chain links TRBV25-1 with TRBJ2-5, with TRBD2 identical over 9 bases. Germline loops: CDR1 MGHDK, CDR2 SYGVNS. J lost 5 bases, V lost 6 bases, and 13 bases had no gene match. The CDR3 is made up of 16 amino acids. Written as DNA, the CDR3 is TGTGCCAGCAGGCCCGACACTAGCGGGTATTCGGAGACCCAGTACTTC. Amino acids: CASRPDTSGYSETQYF.

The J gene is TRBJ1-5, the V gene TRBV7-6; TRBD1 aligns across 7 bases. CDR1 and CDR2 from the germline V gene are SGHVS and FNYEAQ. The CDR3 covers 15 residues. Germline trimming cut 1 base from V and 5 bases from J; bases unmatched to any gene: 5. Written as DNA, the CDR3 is TGTGCCAGCAGCTTAGAAGGGGGCCCCTATCAGCCCCAGCATTTT. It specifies CASSLEGGPYQPQHF.

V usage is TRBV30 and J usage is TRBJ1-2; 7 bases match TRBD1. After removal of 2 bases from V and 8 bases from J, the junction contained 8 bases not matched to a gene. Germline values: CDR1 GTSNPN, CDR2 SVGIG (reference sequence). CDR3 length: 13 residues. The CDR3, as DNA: TGTGCCTGGAGTATCCAGGGGGATGGGGGCTACACCTTC. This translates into CAWSIQGDGGYTF.

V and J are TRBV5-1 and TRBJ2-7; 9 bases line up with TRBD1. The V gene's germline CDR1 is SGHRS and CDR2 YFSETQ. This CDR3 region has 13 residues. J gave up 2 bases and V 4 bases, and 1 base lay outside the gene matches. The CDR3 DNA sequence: TGCGCCAGCAGCCGGGACAGGGCCTACGAGCAGTACTTC. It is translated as CASSRDRAYEQYF. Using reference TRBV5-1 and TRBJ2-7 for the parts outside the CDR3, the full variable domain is KAGVTQTPRYLIKTRGQQVTLSCSPISGHRSVSWYQQTPGQGLQFLFEYFSETQRNKGNFPGRFSGRQFSNSRSEMNVSTLELGDSALYLCASSRDRAYEQYFGPGTRLTVT.

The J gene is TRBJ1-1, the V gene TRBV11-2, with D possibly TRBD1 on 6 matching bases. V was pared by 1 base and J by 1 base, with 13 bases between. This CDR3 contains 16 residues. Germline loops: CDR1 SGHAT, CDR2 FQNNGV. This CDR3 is CASSLGRGARNTEAFF. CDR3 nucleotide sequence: TGTGCCAGCAGCTTAGGTCGGGGGGCAAGGAACACTGAAGCTTTCTTT. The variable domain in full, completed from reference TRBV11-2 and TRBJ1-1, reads EAGVAQSPRYKIIEKRQSVAFWCNPISGHATLYWYQQILGQGPKLLIQFQNNGVVDDSQLPKDRFSAERLKGVDSTLKIQPAKLEDSAVYLCASSLGRGARNTEAFFGQGTRLTVV.

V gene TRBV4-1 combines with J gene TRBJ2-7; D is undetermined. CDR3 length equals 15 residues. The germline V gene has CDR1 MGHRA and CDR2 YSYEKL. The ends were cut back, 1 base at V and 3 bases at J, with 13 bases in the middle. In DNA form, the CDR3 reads TGCGCCAGCAGCCAAGTGCCCCAGAGAGGCTACGAGCAGTACTTC. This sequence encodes CASSQVPQRGYEQYF.

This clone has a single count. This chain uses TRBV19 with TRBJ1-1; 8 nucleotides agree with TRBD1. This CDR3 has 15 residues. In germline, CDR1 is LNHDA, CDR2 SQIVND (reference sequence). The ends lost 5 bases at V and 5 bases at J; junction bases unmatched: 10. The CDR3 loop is CASSPQTGVRTEAFF. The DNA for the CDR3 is TGTGCCAGTAGTCCACAGACAGGGGTTAGGACTGAAGCTTTCTTT.

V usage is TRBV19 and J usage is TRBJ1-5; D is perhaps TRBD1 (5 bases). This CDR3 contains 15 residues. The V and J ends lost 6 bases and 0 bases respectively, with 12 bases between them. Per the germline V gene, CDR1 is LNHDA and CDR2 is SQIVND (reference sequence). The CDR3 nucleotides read TGTGCCAGTAGACCGACAGCTTATAGCAATCAGCCCCAGCATTTT. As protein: CASRPTAYSNQPQHF.

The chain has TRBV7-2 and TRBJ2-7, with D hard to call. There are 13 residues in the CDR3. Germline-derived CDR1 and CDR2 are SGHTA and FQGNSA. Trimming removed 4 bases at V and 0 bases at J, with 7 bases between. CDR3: CASSSPVSYEQYF. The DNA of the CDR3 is TGTGCCAGCAGCTCCCCGGTCTCCTACGAGCAGTACTTC.